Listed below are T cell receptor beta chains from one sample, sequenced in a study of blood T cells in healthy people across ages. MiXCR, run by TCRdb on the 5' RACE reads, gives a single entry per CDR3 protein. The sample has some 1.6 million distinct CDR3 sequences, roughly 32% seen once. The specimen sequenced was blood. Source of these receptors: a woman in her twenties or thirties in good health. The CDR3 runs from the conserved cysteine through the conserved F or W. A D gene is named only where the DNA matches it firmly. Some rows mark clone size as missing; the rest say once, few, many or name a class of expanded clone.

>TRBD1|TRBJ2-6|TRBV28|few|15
TGTGCCAGCAGCAACGACAGGGTTGGGGCCAACGTCCTGACTTTC
CASSNDRVGANVLTF
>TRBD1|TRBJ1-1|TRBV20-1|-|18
TGCAGTGCTAGGGGACAGGGCATAAGAGTTTGGAGTAACACTGAAGCTTTCTTT
CSARGQGIRVWSNTEAFF
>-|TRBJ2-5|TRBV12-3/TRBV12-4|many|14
TGTGCCAGCAGGAGGGACCCACGGCAAGAGACCCAGTACTTC
CASRRDPRQETQYF
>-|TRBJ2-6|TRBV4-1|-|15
TGCGCCAGCAGCCAATCCCCTTCTGGGGCCAACGTCCTGACTTTC
CASSQSPSGANVLTF
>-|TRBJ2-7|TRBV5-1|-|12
TGCGCCAGCAGCTTCACTAGGTGGGAGCAGTACTTC
CASSFTRWEQYF
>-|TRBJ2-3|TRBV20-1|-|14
TGCAGTGCGCCGACTAACGGAAGCACAGATACGCAGTATTTT
CSAPTNGSTDTQYF
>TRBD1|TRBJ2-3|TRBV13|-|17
TGTGCCAGCAGCTCTAGATCCGGACAGGGGGCCACAGATACGCAGTATTTT
CASSSRSGQGATDTQYF
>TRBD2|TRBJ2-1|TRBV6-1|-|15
TGTGCCGGCAGACTAGCGGGGGGTCTCTACAATGAGCAGTTCTTC
CAGRLAGGLYNEQFF
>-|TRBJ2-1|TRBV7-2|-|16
TGTGCCAGCAGCTTACCGGGACCCGGTTTGGGCAATGAGCAGTTCTTC
CASSLPGPGLGNEQFF
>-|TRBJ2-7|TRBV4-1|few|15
TGCGCCAGCAGCCAAGTTGGCCAGGGAGGCGACGAGCAGTACTTC
CASSQVGQGGDEQYF
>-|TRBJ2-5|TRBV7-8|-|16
TGTGCCAGCAGCTTAGTACACGGGCCCCGCACGGAGACCCAGTACTTC
CASSLVHGPRTETQYF
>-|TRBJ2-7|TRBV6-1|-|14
TGTGCCAGCAGGCCAGGGTTTGTCTCCTACGAGCAGTACTTC
CASRPGFVSYEQYF
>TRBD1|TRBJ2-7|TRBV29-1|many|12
TGCAGCGCCCGACAGGGAGAAGGCGAGCAGTACTTC
CSARQGEGEQYF
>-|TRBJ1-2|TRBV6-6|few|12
TGTGCCAGCAGTGGAGCCCTCTATGGCTACACCTTC
CASSGALYGYTF
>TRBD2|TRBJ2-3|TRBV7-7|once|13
TGTGCCAGCAGCTTAGATTCGACTAGCTCCCAGTATTTT
CASSLDSTSSQYF
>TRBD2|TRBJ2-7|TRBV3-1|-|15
TGTGCCAGCAGCCAATTTAGCGGGAGTCCGGCCGAGCAGTACTTC
CASSQFSGSPAEQYF
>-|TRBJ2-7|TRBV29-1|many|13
TGCAGCGTTGAGGAGGCAGCTACAGGCGAGCAGTACTTC
CSVEEAATGEQYF
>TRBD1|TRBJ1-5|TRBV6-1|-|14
TGTGCCAGCCTACAGGGGTACGACAATCAGCCCCAGCATTTT
CASLQGYDNQPQHF
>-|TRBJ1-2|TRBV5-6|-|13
TGTGCCAGCAGCCTCCGGATCCCCCTTGGCTACACCTTC
CASSLRIPLGYTF
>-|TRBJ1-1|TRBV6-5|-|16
TGTGCCAGCAGCCCCCTCAGGTGGGGAAAGAACACTGAAGCTTTCTTT
CASSPLRWGKNTEAFF